This is a list of T cell receptor beta chains from one sample in a study of blood T cell repertoires in COVID-19. TCRdb keeps only in-frame clones here, not all; method: immunoSEQ multiplex PCR. Of a few hundred thousand clones listed, around 90% are singletons. Specimen: PBMCs or T cells enriched from blood (not recorded which). The receptors originated from a young woman with acute COVID-19. Each CDR3 is given with its conserved first and last residue. Fields, in order: CDR3 length, J gene, D gene, V gene, clone size, CDR3 protein, CDR3 DNA. D genes are given only for firm matches. Clone size is given for some rows only: seen once, a few or many times, or a class if the clone is expanded.

>16|TRBJ2-2|TRBD2|TRBV11-1|-
CASSASSGRYDGELFF
TGTGCCAGCAGCGCCTCTAGCGGGAGATATGACGGGGAGCTGTTTTTT
>17|TRBJ2-1|TRBD2|TRBV4-1|-
CASSQPLTSADGNEQFF
TGCGCCAGCAGCCAACCTCTCACTAGCGCCGACGGGAATGAGCAGTTCTTC
>16|TRBJ2-2|TRBD2|TRBV19|once
CASSIARLARTGELFF
TGTGCCAGTAGTATAGCCAGACTAGCGCGCACCGGGGAGCTGTTTTTT
>14|TRBJ2-1|TRBD2|TRBV3-1/TRBV3-2|once
CASSQDESGRGWFF
TGTGCCAGCAGCCAAGATGAAAGCGGGAGAGGATGGTTCTTC
>12|TRBJ2-1|-|TRBV30|-
CAWTEGPNEQFF
TGTGCCTGGACGGAGGGCCCGAATGAGCAGTTCTTC
>15|TRBJ2-5|-|TRBV5-1|-
CASSLRGAPGETQYF
TGCGCCAGCAGCTTGCGGGGGGCGCCTGGAGAGACCCAGTACTTC
>14|TRBJ2-7|-|TRBV7-2|once
CASSLSSHTYEQYF
TGTGCCAGCAGCTTATCGTCCCACACCTACGAGCAGTACTTC
>13|TRBJ2-1|-|TRBV5-6|-
CASRMRGGDEQFF
TGTGCCAGCCGCATGCGGGGCGGGGATGAGCAGTTCTTC
>14|TRBJ1-2|-|TRBV19|-
CASKYRVTSYGYTF
TGTGCCAGCAAGTACAGGGTTACCAGCTATGGCTACACCTTC
>14|TRBJ2-1|TRBD1|TRBV24-1|-
CATSDSRDRREQFF
TGTGCCACCAGTGATTCAAGGGACAGGCGTGAGCAGTTCTTC
>14|TRBJ2-7|TRBD2|TRBV3-1/TRBV3-2|-
CASSPRTSGKGQYF
TGTGCCAGCAGCCCGCGGACTAGCGGGAAAGGGCAGTACTTC
>13|TRBJ2-3|TRBD1|TRBV29-1|-
CSVLTGHVDTQYF
TGCAGCGTTTTGACAGGGCATGTAGATACGCAGTATTTT
>15|TRBJ2-3|TRBD1|TRBV11-2|-
CASSSQDRLRNTQYF
TGTGCCAGCAGCTCCCAGGACAGGCTTAGGAATACGCAGTATTTT
>13|TRBJ2-2|-|TRBV24-1|-
CATSATSTGELFF
TGTGCCACCAGTGCTACTAGCACCGGGGAGCTGTTTTTT
>14|TRBJ1-1|TRBD1|TRBV5-1|-
CASSTDRKNTEAFF
TGCGCCAGCAGCACGGACAGGAAAAACACTGAAGCTTTCTTT
>17|TRBJ1-3|TRBD1|TRBV7-8|-
CASSSMGQGQGGNTIYF
TGTGCCAGCAGTTCGATGGGACAGGGTCAAGGCGGAAACACCATATATTTT
>15|TRBJ2-1|TRBD1|TRBV24-1|-
CATSDPRDSHTEQFF
TGTGCCACCAGTGATCCCAGGGACAGCCACACGGAGCAGTTCTTC
>18|TRBJ2-3|TRBD2|TRBV12-5|-
CASGLDIGLAGGTDTQYF
TGTGCTAGTGGTTTGGATATTGGACTAGCGGGAGGAACAGATACGCAGTATTTT
>14|TRBJ2-7|-|TRBV6-1|-
CASSEPGQSYEQYF
TGTGCCAGCAGTGAACCAGGACAGTCCTACGAGCAGTACTTC
>14|TRBJ2-1|TRBD1|TRBV11-2|-
CASSFRQGHNEQFF
TGTGCCAGCAGCTTCCGACAGGGGCACAATGAGCAGTTCTTC
>15|TRBJ2-3|TRBD2|TRBV6-2/TRBV6-3|-
CASSSLAGAFLEQYF
TGTGCCAGCAGCAGCCTAGCGGGAGCTTTCCTGGAGCAGTATTTT
>15|TRBJ2-2|TRBD1|TRBV18|-
CASSPRQGTTGELFF
TGTGCCAGCTCACCACGACAGGGAACCACCGGGGAGCTGTTTTTT
>16|TRBJ2-3|TRBD2|TRBV19|-
CASRIAGGPGTDTQYF
TGTGCCAGTAGGATAGCGGGAGGGCCTGGCACAGATACGCAGTATTTT
>11|TRBJ2-7|-|TRBV20-1|-
CSIKQGYEQYF
TGCAGTATCAAACAGGGCTACGAGCAGTACTTC
>13|TRBJ1-1|-|TRBV27|-
CASTPGGNTEAFF
TGTGCCAGCACTCCAGGTGGTAACACTGAAGCTTTCTTT
>18|TRBJ2-3|TRBD2|TRBV5-1|-
CASSNSGTSGRRADTQYF
TGCGCCAGCAGCAACTCCGGGACTAGCGGGAGGCGCGCAGATACGCAGTATTTT
>16|TRBJ1-2|TRBD1|TRBV6-1|-
CASSEDRGSRGAGYTF
TGTGCCAGCAGTGAAGACAGGGGTTCTCGAGGGGCTGGCTACACCTTC
>16|TRBJ2-7|-|TRBV7-6|-
CASSPNSGAVSYEQYF
TGTGCCAGCAGCCCTAATTCAGGGGCAGTTTCCTACGAGCAGTACTTC
>16|TRBJ1-1|TRBD1|TRBV10-3|-
CAISKDRGVMNTEAFF
TGTGCCATCAGCAAGGACAGGGGCGTAATGAACACTGAAGCTTTCTTT
>14|TRBJ2-3|-|TRBV24-1|few
CATSSSGGTDTQYF
TGTGCCACCAGTTCTTCCGGGGGCACAGATACGCAGTATTTT
>18|TRBJ1-5|-|TRBV28|few
CASSLSDSRGASNQPQHF
TGTGCCAGCAGTTTATCAGATTCGCGGGGAGCTAGCAATCAGCCCCAGCATTTT
>23|TRBJ2-2|TRBD1|TRBV27|-
CASSPRVTSLFRDRGPNTGELFF
TGTGCCAGCAGTCCGCGGGTCACCAGCCTCTTCCGGGACAGGGGCCCTAACACCGGGGAGCTGTTTTTT
>14|TRBJ1-4|-|TRBV5-1|-
CASRAGTSNEKLFF
TGCGCCAGCAGGGCAGGGACTTCAAATGAAAAACTGTTTTTT
>14|TRBJ1-4|-|TRBV30|-
CAWSVTGGNEKLFF
TGTGCCTGGAGTGTAACAGGCGGTAATGAAAAACTGTTTTTT
>14|TRBJ1-1|-|TRBV2|-
CASSAPGWNTEAFF
TGTGCCAGCAGCGCTCCAGGATGGAACACTGAAGCTTTCTTT
>14|TRBJ2-7|TRBD2|TRBV10-3|-
CAIKAGGPGNEQYF
TGTGCCATCAAAGCGGGAGGGCCTGGGAACGAGCAGTACTTC
>13|TRBJ2-5|-|TRBV7-8|once
CASSPPGQETQYF
TGTGCCAGCAGCCCCCCAGGCCAAGAGACCCAGTACTTC
>17|TRBJ2-7|-|TRBV30|once
CAWSDPIDQRPLSEQYF
TGTGCCTGGAGTGACCCAATAGACCAGCGACCTCTCTCCGAGCAGTACTTC
>16|TRBJ2-2|-|TRBV5-1|-
CASSPQVSGYTGELFF
TGCGCCAGCAGCCCCCAAGTTAGCGGATACACCGGGGAGCTGTTTTTT
>14|TRBJ2-7|-|TRBV4-2|many
CASSQGASSYEQYF
TGTGCCAGCAGCCAAGGGGCTTCCTCCTACGAGCAGTACTTC
>13|TRBJ1-1|TRBD1|TRBV2|-
CASTQDRERQAFF
TGTGCCAGCACCCAGGACAGGGAGCGGCAAGCTTTCTTT
>17|TRBJ1-1|-|TRBV21-1|-
CASSQSAGLRVGTEAFF
TGTGCCAGCAGCCAATCTGCGGGCCTTAGGGTCGGTACTGAAGCTTTCTTT
>13|TRBJ2-7|TRBD1|TRBV11-2|-
CASRPRWTGEQYF
TGTGCCAGCAGACCACGGTGGACAGGGGAGCAGTACTTC
>15|TRBJ1-2|TRBD1|TRBV14|few
CASSQTGQGNYGYTF
TGTGCCAGCAGCCAAACGGGACAGGGGAACTATGGCTACACCTTC